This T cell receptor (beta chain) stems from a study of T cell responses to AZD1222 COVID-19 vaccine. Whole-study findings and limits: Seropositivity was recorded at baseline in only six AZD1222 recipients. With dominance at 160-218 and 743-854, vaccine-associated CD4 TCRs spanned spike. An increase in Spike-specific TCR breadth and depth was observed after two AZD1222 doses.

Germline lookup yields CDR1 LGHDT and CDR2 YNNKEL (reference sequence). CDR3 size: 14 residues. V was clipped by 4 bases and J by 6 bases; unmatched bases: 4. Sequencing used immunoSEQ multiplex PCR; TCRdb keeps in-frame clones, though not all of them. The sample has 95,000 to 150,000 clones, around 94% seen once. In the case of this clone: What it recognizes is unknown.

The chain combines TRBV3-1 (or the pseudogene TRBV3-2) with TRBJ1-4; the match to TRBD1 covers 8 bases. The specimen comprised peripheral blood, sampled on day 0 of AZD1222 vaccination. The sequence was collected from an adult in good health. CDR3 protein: CASSLQGAYEKLFF. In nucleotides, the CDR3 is TGTGCCAGCAGCCTCCAGGGGGCGTATGAAAAACTGTTTTTT.